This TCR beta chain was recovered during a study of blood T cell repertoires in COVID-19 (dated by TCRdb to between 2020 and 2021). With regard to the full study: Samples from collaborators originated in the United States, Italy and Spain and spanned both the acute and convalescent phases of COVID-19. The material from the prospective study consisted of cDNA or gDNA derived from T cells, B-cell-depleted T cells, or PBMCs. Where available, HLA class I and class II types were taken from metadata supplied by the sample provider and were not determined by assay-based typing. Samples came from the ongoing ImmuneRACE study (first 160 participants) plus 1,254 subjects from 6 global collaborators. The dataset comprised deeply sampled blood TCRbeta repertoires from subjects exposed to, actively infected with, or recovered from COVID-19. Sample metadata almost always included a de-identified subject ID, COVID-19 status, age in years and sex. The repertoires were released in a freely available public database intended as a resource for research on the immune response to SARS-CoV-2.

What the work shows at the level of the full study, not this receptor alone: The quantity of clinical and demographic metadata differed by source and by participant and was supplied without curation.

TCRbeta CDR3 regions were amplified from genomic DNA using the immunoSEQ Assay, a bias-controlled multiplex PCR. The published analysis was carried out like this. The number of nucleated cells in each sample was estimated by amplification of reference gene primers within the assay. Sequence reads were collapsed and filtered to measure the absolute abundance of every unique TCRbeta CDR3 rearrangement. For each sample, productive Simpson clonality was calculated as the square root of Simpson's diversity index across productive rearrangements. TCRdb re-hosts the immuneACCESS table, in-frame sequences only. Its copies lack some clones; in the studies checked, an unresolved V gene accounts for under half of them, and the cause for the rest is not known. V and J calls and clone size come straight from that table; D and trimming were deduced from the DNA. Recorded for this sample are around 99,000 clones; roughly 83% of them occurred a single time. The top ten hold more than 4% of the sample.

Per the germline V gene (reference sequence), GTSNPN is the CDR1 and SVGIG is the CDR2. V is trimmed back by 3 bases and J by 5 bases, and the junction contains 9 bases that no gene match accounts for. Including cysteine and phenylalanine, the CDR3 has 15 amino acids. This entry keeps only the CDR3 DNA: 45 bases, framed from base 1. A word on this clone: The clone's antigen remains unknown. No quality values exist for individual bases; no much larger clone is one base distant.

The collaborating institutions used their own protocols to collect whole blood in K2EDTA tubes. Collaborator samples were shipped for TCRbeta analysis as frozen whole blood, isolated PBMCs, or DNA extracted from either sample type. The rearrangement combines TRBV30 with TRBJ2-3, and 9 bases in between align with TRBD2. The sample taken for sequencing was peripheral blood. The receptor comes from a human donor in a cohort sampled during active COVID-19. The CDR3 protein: CAWRAPGLARDTQYF. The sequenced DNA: TGTGCCTGGAGGGCCCCGGGACTAGCCCGAGATACGCAGTATTTT.